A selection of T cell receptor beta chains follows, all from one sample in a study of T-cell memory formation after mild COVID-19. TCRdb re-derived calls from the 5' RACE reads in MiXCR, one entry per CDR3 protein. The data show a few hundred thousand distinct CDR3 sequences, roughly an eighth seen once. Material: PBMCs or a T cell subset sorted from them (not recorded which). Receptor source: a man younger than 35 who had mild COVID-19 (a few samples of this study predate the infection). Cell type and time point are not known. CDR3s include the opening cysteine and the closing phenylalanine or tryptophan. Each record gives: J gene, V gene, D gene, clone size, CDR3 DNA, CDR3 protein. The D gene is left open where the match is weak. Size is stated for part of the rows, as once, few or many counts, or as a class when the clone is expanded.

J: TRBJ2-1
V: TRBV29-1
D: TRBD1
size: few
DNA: TGCAGCGTTGATTCGGACAGGGGGATTCCCAATGAGCAGTTCTTC
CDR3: CSVDSDRGIPNEQFF

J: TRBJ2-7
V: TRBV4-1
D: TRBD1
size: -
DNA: TGCGCCAGCAGCCGAGTACATACAGGGGGATACTACGAGCAGTACTTC
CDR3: CASSRVHTGGYYEQYF

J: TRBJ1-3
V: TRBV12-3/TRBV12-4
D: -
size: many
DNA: TGTGCCAGCAATGACAGGTCTATTGGAAACACCATATATTTT
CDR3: CASNDRSIGNTIYF

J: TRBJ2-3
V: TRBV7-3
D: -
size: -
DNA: TGTGCCAGCAGCTTAATGCTGGGGATGGATACGCAGTATTTT
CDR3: CASSLMLGMDTQYF

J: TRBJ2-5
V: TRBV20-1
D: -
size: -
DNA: TGCAGTGCCCCCATCTGGGAGCTCCAAGAGACCCAGTACTTC
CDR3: CSAPIWELQETQYF

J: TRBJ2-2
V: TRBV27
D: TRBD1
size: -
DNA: TGTGCCAGCAGAGATAGGGGGCGACTGAACACCGGGGAGCTGTTTTTT
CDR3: CASRDRGRLNTGELFF

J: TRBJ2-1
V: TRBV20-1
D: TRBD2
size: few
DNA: TGCAGTGCAAATCCGGGACTAGCGGGGCATGAGCAGTTCTTC
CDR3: CSANPGLAGHEQFF

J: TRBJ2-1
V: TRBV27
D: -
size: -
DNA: TGTGCCAGCAGTTTAAAGTTCAGCTACAATGAGCAGTTCTTC
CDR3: CASSLKFSYNEQFF

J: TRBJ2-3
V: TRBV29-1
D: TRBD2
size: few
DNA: TGCAGCTCCCTGCTGGGGAATAGCGGGTTAAGGATAGATACGCAGTATTTT
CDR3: CSSLLGNSGLRIDTQYF

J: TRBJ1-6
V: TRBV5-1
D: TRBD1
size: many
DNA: TGCGCCAGCAGCACCTGGGACAGCGAGAATTCACCCCTCCACTTT
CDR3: CASSTWDSENSPLHF

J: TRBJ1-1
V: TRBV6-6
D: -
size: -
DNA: TGTGCCAGCAGTTACCCGAGCGGCAGGGCGAACACTGAAGCTTTCTTT
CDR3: CASSYPSGRANTEAFF

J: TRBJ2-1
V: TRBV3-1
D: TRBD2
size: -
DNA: TGTGCCAGCAGCCTAGGACTAGCGGGGGCCCGGGGTAATGAGCAGTTCTTC
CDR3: CASSLGLAGARGNEQFF

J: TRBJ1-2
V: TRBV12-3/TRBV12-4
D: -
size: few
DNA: TGTGCCAGCAGTTCTGGGGGTTGGTATGGCTACACCTTC
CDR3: CASSSGGWYGYTF

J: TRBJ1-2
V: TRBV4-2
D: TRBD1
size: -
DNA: TGTGCCAGCAGCCATACAGGGGGCGGCTATGGCTACACCTTC
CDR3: CASSHTGGGYGYTF

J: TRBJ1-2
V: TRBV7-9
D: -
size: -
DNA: TGTGCCAGCAGCTTAACAGGGCTTAACTATGGCTACACCTTC
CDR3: CASSLTGLNYGYTF

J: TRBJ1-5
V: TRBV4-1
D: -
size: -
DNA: TGCGCCAGCAGCCAGCGACAGCGGCCCAATCAGCCCCAGCATTTT
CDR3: CASSQRQRPNQPQHF

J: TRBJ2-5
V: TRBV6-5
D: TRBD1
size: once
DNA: TGTGCCAGCAGTTACTCAGCGGGACAGGGGGCAGAGACCCAGTACTTC
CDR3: CASSYSAGQGAETQYF

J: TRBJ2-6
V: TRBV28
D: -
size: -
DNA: TGTGCCAGCAGAGGTGGGAGCTCTGGGGCCAACGTCCTGACTTTC
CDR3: CASRGGSSGANVLTF

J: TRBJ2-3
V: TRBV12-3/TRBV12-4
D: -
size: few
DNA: TGTGCCAGCAGGCAGACAGATACGCAGTATTTT
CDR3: CASRQTDTQYF

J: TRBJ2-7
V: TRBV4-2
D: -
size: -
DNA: TGTGCCAGCAGCCATGACCCAGGGGCCACCTACGAGCAGTACTTC
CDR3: CASSHDPGATYEQYF

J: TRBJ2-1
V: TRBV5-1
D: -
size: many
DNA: TGCGCCAGCAGCTTGGACAGGAATGATGAGCAGTTCTTC
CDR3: CASSLDRNDEQFF

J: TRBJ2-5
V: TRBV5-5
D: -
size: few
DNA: TGTGCCAGCAGCTTGATGCCGTACACGGGGTTCCTTCAAGAGACCCAGTACTTC
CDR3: CASSLMPYTGFLQETQYF

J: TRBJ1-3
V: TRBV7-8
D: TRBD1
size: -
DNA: TGTGCCAGCAGGCAGGGACAGGGTGGGAACACCATATATTTT
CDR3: CASRQGQGGNTIYF

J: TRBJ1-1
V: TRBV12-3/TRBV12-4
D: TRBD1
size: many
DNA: TGTGCCAGCGCCCGGGACAGGGGTTTGAACACTGAAGCTTTCTTT
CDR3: CASARDRGLNTEAFF

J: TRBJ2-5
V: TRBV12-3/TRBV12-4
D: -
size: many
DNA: TGTGCCAGCAGAAAGGAGGTGGCCCAGTACTTC
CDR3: CASRKEVAQYF

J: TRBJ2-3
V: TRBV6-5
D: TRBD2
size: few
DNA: TGTGCCAGCAGTTACTCACTAGCGGGGGCTGAAGATACGCAGTATTTT
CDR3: CASSYSLAGAEDTQYF

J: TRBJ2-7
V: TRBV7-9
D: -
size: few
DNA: TGTGCCAGCAGCTTAGGGGGCAGGGTCGAGCAGTACTTC
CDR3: CASSLGGRVEQYF

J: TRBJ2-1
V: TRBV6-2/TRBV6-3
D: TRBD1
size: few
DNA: TGTGCCAGCAGTTACGACAGGGTTGGTTACAATGAGCAGTTCTTC
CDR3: CASSYDRVGYNEQFF

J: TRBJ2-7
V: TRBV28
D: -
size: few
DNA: TGTGCCAGCAGTTTTGGGGACCGCCGCTACGAGCAGTACTTC
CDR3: CASSFGDRRYEQYF

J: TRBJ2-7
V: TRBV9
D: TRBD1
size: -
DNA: TGTGCCAGCAGCGTAGGGGACAGGGGGTACTACGAGCAGTACTTC
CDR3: CASSVGDRGYYEQYF

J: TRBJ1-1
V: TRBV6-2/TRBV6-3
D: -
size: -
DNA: TGTGCCAGCAGCCACCACCAGGGGACATCACGCACTGAAGCTTTCTTT
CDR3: CASSHHQGTSRTEAFF

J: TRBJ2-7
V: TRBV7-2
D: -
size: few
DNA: TGTGCCAGCAGCAAGAACTACGAGCAGTACTTC
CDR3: CASSKNYEQYF

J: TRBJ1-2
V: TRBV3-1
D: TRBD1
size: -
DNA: TGTGCCAGCAGCCATCCAGGGGGCTATGGCTACACCTTC
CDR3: CASSHPGGYGYTF

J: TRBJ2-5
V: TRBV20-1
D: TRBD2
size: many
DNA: TGCAGTGCTAGGGCAGCTAGCGGGGACCAAGAGACCCAGTACTTC
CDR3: CSARAASGDQETQYF

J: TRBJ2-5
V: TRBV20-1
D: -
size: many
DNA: TGCAGTGCTAGTCCGGGGGTGGGAGGCCAAGAGACCCAGTACTTC
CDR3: CSASPGVGGQETQYF

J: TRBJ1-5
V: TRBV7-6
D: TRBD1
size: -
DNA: TGTGCCAGCAGCTTAGATACGGGAGACAGGGGAGGACAGCCCCAGCATTTT
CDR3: CASSLDTGDRGGQPQHF

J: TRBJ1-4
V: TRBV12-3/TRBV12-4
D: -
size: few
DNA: TGTGCCAGCAGTTCCGGCAATCGGGAAAAACTGTTTTTT
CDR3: CASSSGNREKLFF

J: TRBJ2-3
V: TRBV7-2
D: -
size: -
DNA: TGTGCCAGCAGCTCCACGGATCAGCCCCAGTATTTT
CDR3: CASSSTDQPQYF

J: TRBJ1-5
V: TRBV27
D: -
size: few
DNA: TGTGCCAGCAGCCCAGGTGCCAATCAGCCCCAGCATTTT
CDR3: CASSPGANQPQHF

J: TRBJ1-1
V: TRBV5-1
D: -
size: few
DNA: TGCGCCAGCAGCTCGACAGGAGTCAGCACTGAAGCTTTCTTT
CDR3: CASSSTGVSTEAFF

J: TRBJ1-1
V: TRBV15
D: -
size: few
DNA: TGTGCCACCAGCACGAAGCAGGAATACACTGAAGCTTTCTTT
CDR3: CATSTKQEYTEAFF

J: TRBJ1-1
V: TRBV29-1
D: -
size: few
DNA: TGCAGCTCCCGAGTTGAGAATTTGAACACTGAAGCTTTCTTT
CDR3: CSSRVENLNTEAFF

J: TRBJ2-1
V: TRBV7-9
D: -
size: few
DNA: TGTGCCAGCAGCTTAGAGTCGGCAGGCAACAATGAGCAGTTCTTC
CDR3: CASSLESAGNNEQFF

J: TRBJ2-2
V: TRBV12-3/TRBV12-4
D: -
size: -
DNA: TGTGCCAGCGACTTAGGGGATCCGAACACCGGGGAGCTGTTTTTT
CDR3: CASDLGDPNTGELFF

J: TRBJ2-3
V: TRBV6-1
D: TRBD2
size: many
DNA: TGTGCCAGCAGTGGACTAGCGGGGGGGCCAGATACGCAGTATTTT
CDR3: CASSGLAGGPDTQYF

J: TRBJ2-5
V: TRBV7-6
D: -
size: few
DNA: TGTGCCAGCAGCTTAGCGGCCGAAGTGACAGGGAGGAAGACCCAGTACTTC
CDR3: CASSLAAEVTGRKTQYF

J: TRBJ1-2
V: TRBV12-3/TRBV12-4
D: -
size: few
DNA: TGTGCCAGCAGTTTAAACAGGGCGTATGGCTACACCTTC
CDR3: CASSLNRAYGYTF

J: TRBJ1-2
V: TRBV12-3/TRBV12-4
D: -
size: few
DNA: TGTGCCAGCAGTTTCCGACACCTAAACTATGGCTACACCTTC
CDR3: CASSFRHLNYGYTF

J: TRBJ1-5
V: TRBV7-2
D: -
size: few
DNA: TGTGCCAGCAGCTTGTCCCGGGCAGAACCCCAGCATTTT
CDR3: CASSLSRAEPQHF

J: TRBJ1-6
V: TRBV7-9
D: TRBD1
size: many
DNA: TGTGCCAGCAGCTTAGCCGGACCGGGACAGGGTAATTCACCCCTCCACTTT
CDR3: CASSLAGPGQGNSPLHF

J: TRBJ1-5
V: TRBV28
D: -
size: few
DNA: TGTGCCAGCAGTTCGGGGGGGGGCATTCAGCCCCAGCATTTT
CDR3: CASSSGGGIQPQHF

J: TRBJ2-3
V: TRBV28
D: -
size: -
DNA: TGTGCCAGCAGTCCCGTGGGATTTTCAGATACGCAGTATTTT
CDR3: CASSPVGFSDTQYF

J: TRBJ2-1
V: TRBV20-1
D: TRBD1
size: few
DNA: TGCAGTGCTTCCGGGACAGGGTTCGAGCAGTTCTTC
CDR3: CSASGTGFEQFF

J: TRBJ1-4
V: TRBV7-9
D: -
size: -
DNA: TGTGCCAGCAGCTTAGACCGCCGACGGGGGGAGGGAAAACTGTTTTTT
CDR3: CASSLDRRRGEGKLFF

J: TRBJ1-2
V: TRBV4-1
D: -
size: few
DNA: TGCGCCAGCAGCCTCGGACAAGTTTTAAACTATGGCTACACCTTC
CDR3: CASSLGQVLNYGYTF

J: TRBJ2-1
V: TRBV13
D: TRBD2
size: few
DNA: TGTGCCAGCAGAAGGTCGCGGGGGGGACACAATGAGCAGTTCTTC
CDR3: CASRRSRGGHNEQFF

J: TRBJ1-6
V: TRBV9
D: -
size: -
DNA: TGTGCCAGCAGCCCCCAGGGTGAGGGGGCCCTCCACTTT
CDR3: CASSPQGEGALHF

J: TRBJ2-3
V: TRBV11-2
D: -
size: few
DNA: TGTGCCAGCAGCTTGTTGGGGGGCGGGTCAGATACGCAGTATTTT
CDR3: CASSLLGGGSDTQYF